In this sample, the clone carrying this TCR beta chain turned up once. The sample is drawn from a study of cytomegalovirus exposure and HLA in healthy donors. The PCR contained 60 Vbeta and 13 Jbeta primers. Sequencing used immunoSEQ multiplex PCR; TCRdb keeps in-frame clones, though not all of them. The sample holds approximately 6,700 clones, approximately 47% seen once. The V gene end was trimmed by 6 bases and the J gene end by 9 bases; junction bases not matched to a gene: 3. CDR3 length: 12 residues. The germline gives CDR1 MNHEY, CDR2 SMNVEV (reference sequence). The V gene is TRBV27, the J gene TRBJ2-2, with 8 bases aligning to TRBD1. This receptor was obtained from a man aged 25 to 40 in good health and CMV-seropositive. The sequenced sample consisted of PBMCs. As DNA, the CDR3 is TGTGCCAGCAGCAGACAGGGGTGGGAGCTGTTTTTT. It yields the protein CASSRQGWELFF.